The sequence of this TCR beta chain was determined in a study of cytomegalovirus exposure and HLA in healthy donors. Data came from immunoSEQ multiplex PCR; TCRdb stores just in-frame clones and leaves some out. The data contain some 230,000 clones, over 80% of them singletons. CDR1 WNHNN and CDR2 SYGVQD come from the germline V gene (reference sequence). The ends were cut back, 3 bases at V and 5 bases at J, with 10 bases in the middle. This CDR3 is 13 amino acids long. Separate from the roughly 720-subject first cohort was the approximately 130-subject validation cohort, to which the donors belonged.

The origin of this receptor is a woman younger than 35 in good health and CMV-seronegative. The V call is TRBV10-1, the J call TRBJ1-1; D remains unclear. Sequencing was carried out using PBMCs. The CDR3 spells CASSESAGTEAFF. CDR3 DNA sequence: TGCGCCAGCAGTGAATCTGCGGGGACTGAAGCTTTCTTT.